Below are 10 T cell receptor beta chains sequenced from a single sample in a study of radiotherapy plus CTLA-4 blockade in lung cancer. The repertoire was sequenced with immunoSEQ multiplex PCR; TCRdb's copy has only in-frame clones and lacks some. The sample lists some 110,000 clones, approximately 84% occurring once. Here the sequenced sample was peripheral blood, taken from a patient treated with radiotherapy plus ipilimumab. Receptors originate from a human donor with non-small cell lung cancer who had a partial response to radiotherapy plus ipilimumab.

The CDR3 protein is CASSSQDRVQPQHF. The CDR3 DNA sequence: TGTGCCAGCAGCTCCCAAGACAGGGTACAGCCCCAGCATTTT. The chain carries TRBV11-2 and TRBJ1-5; 7 bases match TRBD1. Unmatched junction bases numbered 7, after V lost 4 bases and J lost 7 bases. Per the germline V gene, CDR1 is SGHAT and CDR2 is FQNNGV. The CDR3 loop spans 14 amino acids. Supplemented by reference TRBV11-2 and TRBJ1-5, the full variable domain reads EAGVAQSPRYKIIEKRQSVAFWCNPISGHATLYWYQQILGQGPKLLIQFQNNGVVDDSQLPKDRFSAERLKGVDSTLKIQPAKLEDSAVYLCASSSQDRVQPQHFGDGTRLSIL.

This clone was detected only a few times. The rearrangement uses TRBV6-6 and TRBJ1-1, with D possibly being TRBD1 (5 bases). The CDR3 consists of 15 residues. The germline CDR1 and CDR2 sequences are MNHNY and SVGAGI (reference sequence). V was trimmed by 6 bases and J by 1 base, leaving 15 bases between them. The CDR3 reads CASRTGQGKNTEAFF. The CDR3 DNA is TGTGCCAGCAGGACGGGTCAGGGAAAGAACACTGAAGCTTTCTTT.

The V and J genes are TRBV27 and TRBJ1-5; tentatively, D is TRBD1 (6 bases). The CDR3 sequence is 13 residues long. Germline V lookup: CDR1 MNHEY, CDR2 SMNVEV (reference sequence). V was trimmed by 5 bases and J by 6 bases, leaving 11 bases between them. The CDR3: CASSTGFAQPQHF. The CDR3 bases are TGTGCCAGCAGTACAGGGTTTGCTCAGCCCCAGCATTTT.

The count of this clone is one. The chain has TRBV5-1 and TRBJ1-2, with a possible D match to TRBD1 (5 bases). Looked up from germline, CDR1 is SGHRS and CDR2 is YFSETQ. This CDR3 comprises 14 residues. Trimming removed 4 bases from V and 8 bases from J, with 18 bases in between. CDR3 sequence: CASSQQTDYRGYTF. The CDR3 DNA follows: TGCGCCAGCAGCCAGCAGACGGACTACAGGGGCTACACCTTC. Full variable domain (remainder filled in from reference TRBV5-1 and TRBJ1-2): KAGVTQTPRYLIKTRGQQVTLSCSPISGHRSVSWYQQTPGQGLQFLFEYFSETQRNKGNFPGRFSGRQFSNSRSEMNVSTLELGDSALYLCASSQQTDYRGYTFGSGTRLTVV.

This clone was found a few times. The rearrangement uses TRBV18 and TRBJ2-1, with D perhaps TRBD1 (5 bases). V shed 2 bases and J shed 4 bases, with 9 bases lying between them. CDR1 is KGHSH and CDR2 is LQKENI in the germline V gene. The CDR3 extends over 14 amino acids. The CDR3 loop reads CASSPSTAYNEQFF. The DNA of the CDR3 is TGTGCCAGCTCACCATCGACAGCGTACAATGAGCAGTTCTTC.

The V gene is TRBV7-9, the J gene TRBJ2-3, with 15 bases fitting TRBD2. This CDR3 has 17 residues. The germline gives CDR1 SEHNR, CDR2 FQNEAQ (reference sequence). After removal of 0 bases from V and 3 bases from J, the junction contained 1 base not matched to a gene. CDR3 in amino acids: CASSLAGLAGGTDTQYF. CDR3 coding DNA: TGTGCCAGCAGCTTAGCGGGACTAGCGGGAGGTACAGATACGCAGTATTTT.

J is TRBJ1-4 and V is TRBV27, with D hard to call. The CDR3 runs to 14 residues. Germline V gene lookup returns CDR1 MNHEY and CDR2 SMNVEV (reference sequence). V dropped 2 bases and J dropped 8 bases, with 12 bases sitting between them. CDR3 in amino acids: CASSLTWSVEKLFF. CDR3 DNA: TGTGCCAGCAGTTTAACTTGGAGCGTAGAAAAACTGTTTTTT.

The J gene is TRBJ2-1, the V gene TRBV4-2; TRBD1 agrees at 11 bases. The CDR3 consists of 17 residues. CDR1 and CDR2 (germline): LGHNA, YNFKEQ. V shed 3 bases and J 7 bases; nucleotides not matched to a gene: 11. The CDR3 here is CASSQGAAGQGANEQFF. In nucleotides, the CDR3 is TGTGCCAGCAGCCAGGGGGCCGCAGGACAGGGGGCTAATGAGCAGTTCTTC.

This clone was observed a handful of times. The CDR3 loop is CASTTGGGGYTF. The CDR3 region has the DNA TGTGCCAGCACTACAGGCGGGGGCGGCTACACCTTC. The chain employs TRBV6-6 and TRBJ1-2, with D possibly matching TRBD1 (6 bases). This CDR3 region has 12 residues. Germline V gives CDR1 MNHNY, CDR2 SVGAGI (reference sequence). The V and J ends lost 7 bases and 8 bases respectively, with 14 bases between them.

The chain has TRBV4-1 and TRBJ1-5; D is uncertain. V was pared by 0 bases and J by 6 bases, with 9 bases between. The CDR3 is 14 amino acids. CDR1 and CDR2 (germline): MGHRA, YSYEKL. The CDR3 sequence is CASSQDPVVQPQHF. In DNA form, the CDR3 reads TGCGCCAGCAGCCAAGATCCGGTGGTTCAGCCCCAGCATTTT.